One sample yielded the 21 T cell receptor beta chains listed below, sequenced in a study of Ad26.COV2.S vaccination and SARS-CoV-2 variants. Stated treatment: roughly 18 received Ad26.COV2.S at low or high dose, single or two shots; about 5 received placebo; per-sample allocation not given. At day 63 after the first vaccine or placebo injection, samples were drawn. Repertoires were generated with immunoSEQ multiplex PCR, while TCRdb's copy carries only in-frame clones and drops some. The table lists over 350,000 clones, around 85% of them singletons. The sample here was peripheral blood, taken in a trial of Ad26.COV2.S vaccine versus placebo. All receptors derive from a person aged 18-60 years who received the Ad26.COV2.S COVID-19 vaccine or a placebo.

V and J are TRBV6-5 and TRBJ1-1; D might be TRBD1 (5 bases). The germline V gene encodes CDR1 MNHEY and CDR2 SVGAGI. This CDR3 is 15 amino acids long. The V end lost 2 bases, the J end lost 0 bases, and 10 bases lay between the germline ends. This CDR3 reads CASSYGAYMNTEAFF. The CDR3 DNA sequence: TGTGCCAGCAGTTACGGGGCTTACATGAACACTGAAGCTTTCTTT.

The chain couples TRBV6-5 to TRBJ1-2; D gene uncertain. CDR3 length equals 16 residues. Germline-derived CDR1 and CDR2 are MNHEY and SVGAGI. The V end was cut by 2 bases, the J end by 8 bases, with 21 bases between. As DNA, the CDR3 is TGTGCCAGCAGTTACCTCGACCTGCTCGGGATGGGAGGCTACACCTTC. This codes for CASSYLDLLGMGGYTF.

This clone was detected once. The V call is TRBV5-1, the J call TRBJ2-7; D uncertain. The CDR3 loop spans 9 amino acids. V was pared by 6 bases and J by 6 bases, with 4 bases between. Germline V gene lookup returns CDR1 SGHRS and CDR2 YFSETQ. DNA of the CDR3: TGCGCCAGCACGGTCGAGCAGTACTTC. Translation: CASTVEQYF. The full variable domain, its missing parts supplied by reference TRBV5-1 and TRBJ2-7, is KAGVTQTPRYLIKTRGQQVTLSCSPISGHRSVSWYQQTPGQGLQFLFEYFSETQRNKGNFPGRFSGRQFSNSRSEMNVSTLELGDSALYLCASTVEQYFGPGTRLTVT.

The V and J genes are TRBV6-2 or TRBV6-3 and TRBJ1-2; no clear D gene. V was shortened by 0 bases and J by 5 bases, with 7 bases between the two germline ends. This CDR3 is built from 13 residues. The germline gives CDR1 MNHEY, CDR2 SVGEGT. CDR3 nucleotides: TGTGCCAGCAGTTACTCGAGGGAGTATGGCTACACCTTC. Translating it yields CASSYSREYGYTF.

This rearrangement joins TRBV11-2 to TRBJ2-7, with 9 bases lining up with TRBD1. The V gene's germline CDR1 is SGHAT and CDR2 FQNNGV. The CDR3 totals 14 residues. Trimming cost V 3 bases and J 5 bases; bases outside gene matches: 5. The DNA of the CDR3 is TGTGCCAGCAGCTTCCGGGACAGGGACAACGAGCAGTACTTC. Protein product: CASSFRDRDNEQYF.

The V gene is TRBV7-8, the J gene TRBJ2-7, with D unresolved. With 0 bases removed from V and 0 bases from J, the gap between germline ends came to 15 bases. From germline, CDR1 is SGHVS and CDR2 FQNEAQ. This CDR3 spans 17 amino acids. In DNA form, the CDR3 reads TGTGCCAGCAGCTTAGCGCGCGTCGTAGTGAGCTCCTACGAGCAGTACTTC. Its protein is CASSLARVVVSSYEQYF.

This chain links TRBV27 with TRBJ2-2; D is ambiguous. The CDR3 has 16 residues. Germline V lookup: CDR1 MNHEY, CDR2 SMNVEV (reference sequence). V was pared by 2 bases and J by 0 bases, with 10 bases between. CDR3 loop: CASSLRQTANTGELFF. The CDR3 DNA reads as TGTGCCAGCAGTTTACGGCAGACCGCGAACACCGGGGAGCTGTTTTTT.

The J gene is TRBJ2-1, the V gene TRBV4-1; TRBD1 aligns across 9 bases. V was clipped by 4 bases and J by 9 bases; unmatched bases: 10. The CDR3 loop spans 15 amino acids. CDR1 is MGHRA and CDR2 is YSYEKL in the germline V gene. The CDR3 sequence is CASSPLRTGEAEQFF. In nucleotides, the CDR3 is TGCGCCAGCAGCCCATTAAGGACAGGGGAGGCTGAGCAGTTCTTC.

The chain couples TRBV27 to TRBJ1-1; D possibly corresponds to TRBD1 (6 bases). From germline, CDR1 is MNHEY and CDR2 SMNVEV (reference sequence). With 8 bases removed from V and 1 base from J, the gap between germline ends came to 17 bases. The CDR3 spans 15 residues. In DNA, the CDR3 is TGTGCCAGCCGTCGAGCGGGACAATCGAACACTGAAGCTTTCTTT. This sequence encodes CASRRAGQSNTEAFF.

The chain is built from TRBV9 and TRBJ1-2; tentatively, D is TRBD1 (6 bases). Looked up from germline, CDR1 is SGDLS and CDR2 is YYNGEE. The V and J ends lost 2 bases and 4 bases respectively, with 9 bases between them. CDR3 length: 13 residues. The CDR3 region has the DNA TGTGCCAGCAGCGTGGGGGGCATCTATGGCTACACCTTC. Protein: CASSVGGIYGYTF.

The chain combines TRBV19 with TRBJ2-2; no clear D gene. Deletions cut 2 bases from V and 6 bases from J, with 7 bases between. The CDR3 contains 13 residues. Germline V gene data show CDR1 as LNHDA and CDR2 as SQIVND (reference sequence). The chain's CDR3 is CASSISRAGELFF. Written as DNA, the CDR3 is TGTGCCAGTAGTATAAGCAGAGCCGGGGAGCTGTTTTTT.

Only one count was recorded for this clone. The J gene is TRBJ2-7, the V gene TRBV5-8, with D possibly being TRBD1 (6 bases). This CDR3 has 15 amino acids. Germline lookup yields CDR1 SGHTS and CDR2 YDEGEE. Trimming left V 0 bases short and J 1 base short, with 11 bases between. The CDR3, as DNA: TGTGCCAGCAGCTTGGCCACAGGGTTGTCCTACGAGCAGTACTTC. Translating gives CASSLATGLSYEQYF.

The V call is TRBV6-1, the J call TRBJ1-1; TRBD1 is a possible D gene (6 bases). Between the trimmed V and J ends, which lost 3 bases and 3 bases, there was a span of 17 bases. CDR3 length: 16 residues. The germline V gene has CDR1 MNHNS and CDR2 SASEGT. The CDR3 region has the DNA TGTGCCAGCAGTGAGTTTGGGGGGGCGGATGACACTGAAGCTTTCTTT. Protein: CASSEFGGADDTEAFF.

The J gene is TRBJ1-6, the V gene TRBV5-1; the D is unclear. Germline loops: CDR1 SGHRS, CDR2 YFSETQ. V was pared by 0 bases and J by 2 bases, with 6 bases between. The CDR3 loop spans 15 amino acids. The CDR3 sequence is CASSLEGTYNSPLHF. The CDR3 DNA reads as TGCGCCAGCAGCTTGGAGGGTACCTATAATTCACCCCTCCACTTT.

The chain employs TRBV4-1 and TRBJ2-1; 12 bases align to TRBD2. With V trimmed by 2 bases and J by 6 bases, 5 bases remained unmatched. Per the germline V gene, CDR1 is MGHRA and CDR2 is YSYEKL. This CDR3 has 16 residues. CDR3: CASSQSLAGGRNEQFF. The CDR3 DNA sequence: TGCGCCAGCAGCCAAAGTCTAGCGGGGGGGCGCAATGAGCAGTTCTTC.

The chain couples TRBV4-1 to TRBJ1-5, with D possibly being TRBD1 (5 bases). The V end was cut by 0 bases, the J end by 0 bases, with 12 bases between. The CDR3 extends over 17 amino acids. Germline CDR1 reads MGHRA; CDR2 reads YSYEKL. The CDR3 sequence is CASSQDFGGVSNQPQHF. CDR3 nucleotide sequence: TGCGCCAGCAGCCAAGATTTTGGGGGGGTTAGCAATCAGCCCCAGCATTTT.

Turning to this clone: Relative to the germline gene, one junction end is altered; a read error may explain this. This rearrangement joins TRBV7-2 to TRBJ2-3; 10 bases match TRBD2. The CDR3 length is 15 residues. Germline CDR1 reads SGHTA; CDR2 reads FQGNSA. The CDR3 loop is CASSLAGDSTDTQYF. CDR3 sequence (DNA): TGTGCCAGCAGCCTAGCGGGGGATAGCACAGATACGCAGTATTTT.

This chain connects TRBV7-8 to TRBJ2-2; D not certain. Trimming took 5 bases from V and 4 from J, leaving 17 bases between them. The CDR3 is 16 residues long. The V gene's germline CDR1 is SGHVS and CDR2 FQNEAQ. In DNA form, the CDR3 reads TGTGCCAGCAGCCCAGTTGGGATAACACTCACCGGGGAGCTGTTTTTT. Its protein is CASSPVGITLTGELFF. Using reference TRBV7-8 and TRBJ2-2 for the parts outside the CDR3, the full variable domain is GAGVSQSPRYKVAKRGQDVALRCDPISGHVSLFWYQQALGQGPEFLTYFQNEAQLDKSGLPSDRFFAERPEGSVSTLKIQRTQQEDSAVYLCASSPVGITLTGELFFGEGSRLTVL.

The chain couples TRBV12-5 to TRBJ2-1, with D possibly matching TRBD2 (6 bases). In germline, CDR1 is LGHNT, CDR2 FRNRAP. This CDR3 comprises 13 residues. The V gene lost 11 bases and the J gene lost 9 bases, with 20 bases spanning the gap. CDR3 nucleotide sequence: TGTGCTGGAGGGCTAGGCGGCCAGAGTGAGCAGTTCTTC. Translation: CAGGLGGQSEQFF. The whole variable domain, remainder taken from reference TRBV12-5 and TRBJ2-1, is DARVTQTPRHKVTEMGQEVTMRCQPILGHNTVFWYRQTMMQGLELLAYFRNRAPLDDSGMPKDRFSAEMPDATLATLKIQPSEPRDSAVYFCAGGLGGQSEQFFGPGTRLTVL.

This clone was observed a single time. The chain combines TRBV7-2 with TRBJ2-2, with TRBD2 matching over 7 bases. CDR1 SGHTA and CDR2 FQGNSA come from the germline V gene. The CDR3 runs 17 residues. Trimming took 1 base from V and 2 from J; bases not matched to a gene: 7. The CDR3 bases are TGTGCCAGCAGCTTAGGCGGGGGTCGGGGTAACACCGGGGAGCTGTTTTTT. The encoded protein is CASSLGGGRGNTGELFF. Together with reference TRBV7-2 and TRBJ2-2, the CDR3 gives the full variable domain: GAGVSQSPSNKVTEKGKDVELRCDPISGHTALYWYRQSLGQGLEFLIYFQGNSAPDKSGLPSDRFSAERTGGSVSTLTIQRTQQEDSAVYLCASSLGGGRGNTGELFFGEGSRLTVL.

This clone was picked up one time. The V and J genes are TRBV30 and TRBJ2-7, with D uncertain. V lost 3 bases and J 12 bases, leaving 18 bases between the germline ends. Germline V gene data show CDR1 as GTSNPN and CDR2 as SVGIG (reference sequence). This CDR3 has 12 amino acids. The chain's CDR3 is CAWSLVPRSMYF. The CDR3 bases are TGTGCCTGGAGCTTAGTTCCTAGGTCGATGTACTTC.